This entry describes one TCR beta chain. Its antigen is currently unknown. Use of 60 Vbeta and 13 Jbeta primers characterized the PCR. Libraries were prepared by immunoSEQ multiplex PCR; TCRdb keeps only in-frame clonotypes and omits some of them. The top ten hold 9% to 12% of the sample, which has some 98,000 clones, 81% seen once. The CDR3 has 14 amino acids. Trimming removed 0 bases from V and 3 bases from J, with 10 bases in between. Germline V CDR1 and CDR2: SGHRS, YFSETQ. This entry belongs to a study of cytomegalovirus exposure and HLA in healthy donors. Overall study results and limits: In a later analysis, most CMV-associated TCR beta chains appeared HLA-restricted.

The V and J genes are TRBV5-1 and TRBJ2-7, with D maybe TRBD2 (7 bases). The sequence was obtained from a human donor in good health. What was sequenced was PBMCs. The CDR3, as DNA: TGCGCCAGCAGCTTGGGAGGGGGGGACTACGAGCAGTACTTC. Translating gives CASSLGGGDYEQYF.